One sample yielded the 19 T cell receptor beta chains listed below, sequenced in a study of T cells in Graves' hyperthyroidism and ophthalmopathy. RNA transcripts yielded amplified TCR beta CDR3 regions. The primer set for the first-round RT-PCR of the TCR CDR3 was HTBI. TCRdb processed the multiplex PCR reads anew with MiXCR; each CDR3 protein has one entry. The sample carries fewer than 500,000 distinct CDR3 sequences, roughly 15% recorded once. The sequenced material came from blood. Receptors originate from a man aged 18-30 years with Graves' ophthalmopathy.

This rearrangement joins TRBV2 to TRBJ2-5; 13 nucleotides match TRBD2. The germline CDR1 and CDR2 sequences are SNHLY and FYNNEI. The length of the CDR3 is 17 residues. Trimming at V came to 4 bases and at J to 3 bases, leaving 8 bases not matched to a gene. The CDR3 sequence: CASSGRLAGGGEETQYF. DNA for the CDR3: TGTGCCAGCAGTGGGCGACTAGCGGGGGGCGGAGAAGAGACCCAGTACTTC.

In its sample, this clonotype was seen many times. The chain carries TRBV7-9 and TRBJ1-1; the match to TRBD1 covers 7 bases. The V gene's germline CDR1 is SEHNR and CDR2 FQNEAQ (reference sequence). Unmatched junction bases numbered 10, after V lost 5 bases and J lost 7 bases. The CDR3 covers 14 residues. In nucleotides, the CDR3 is TGTGCCAGCAGCCAGATGACAGGGACGTATGAAGCTTTCTTT. It is translated as CASSQMTGTYEAFF.

This clonotype was observed at least ten times. V gene TRBV11-2 combines with J gene TRBJ2-2; TRBD2 matches 9 bases. The germline gives CDR1 SGHAT, CDR2 FQNNGV. This CDR3 has 16 residues. The V gene end was trimmed by 1 base and the J gene end by 5 bases; junction bases not matched to a gene: 5. Here the CDR3 reads CASSLVASGVTGELFF. The CDR3 DNA sequence: TGTGCCAGCAGCTTAGTGGCTAGCGGGGTAACCGGGGAGCTGTTTTTT.

The table lists this clonotype with a few counts. The chain uses TRBV10-3 and TRBJ1-6; D ambiguous. Germline values: CDR1 ENHRY, CDR2 SYGVKD. V was shortened by 5 bases and J by 6 bases, with 14 bases between the two germline ends. The CDR3 has 15 amino acids. CDR3 DNA: TGTGCCATCAGTATGGCCGGTAACTCTAATTCACCCCTCCACTTT. Protein sequence: CAISMAGNSNSPLHF.

At least ten counts were recorded for this clonotype. CDR3 sequence reads: CASSKRQGAYPRYGYTF. DNA for the CDR3: TGTGCCAGCAGCAAGCGACAGGGGGCTTACCCCCGATATGGCTACACCTTC. The V call is TRBV5-8, the J call TRBJ1-2; the match to TRBD1 covers 10 bases. V gave up 4 bases and J gave up 5 bases; unmatched junction bases: 14. The germline CDR1 and CDR2 sequences are SGHTS and YDEGEE. The CDR3 runs 17 residues.

This clonotype was detected ten times or more. V is TRBV5-1 and J is TRBJ2-1; 11 nucleotides align to TRBD2. The germline V gene has CDR1 SGHRS and CDR2 YFSETQ. Trimming removed 2 bases from V and 6 bases from J; junction bases left unmatched: 1. The CDR3 runs 14 residues. DNA for the CDR3: TGCGCCAGCAGCTTCCTAGCGGGAGGCAATGAGCAGTTCTTC. This translates into CASSFLAGGNEQFF.

This clonotype came up many times. The gene calls are TRBV27 and TRBJ2-3, with 12 bases aligning to TRBD2. This CDR3 comprises 18 residues. The J segment lost 3 bases and the V segment lost 4 bases, leaving 11 bases of the junction unmatched. Germline CDR1 and CDR2: MNHEY and SMNVEV (reference sequence). CDR3 bases: TGTGCCAGCAGTTCCCTACGGACTAGCGGGGCCCTAACAGATACGCAGTATTTT. Its translation: CASSSLRTSGALTDTQYF.

In its sample, this clonotype was seen many times. The CDR3 region is CAISEWNRGNYGYTF. For the CDR3, the DNA is TGTGCCATCAGTGAGTGGAACAGGGGGAACTATGGCTACACCTTC. V is TRBV10-3 and J is TRBJ1-2; TRBD1 agrees at 8 bases. The germline V gene has CDR1 ENHRY and CDR2 SYGVKD. V trimming: 1 base; J trimming: 2 bases; junction bases outside the gene matches: 3. This CDR3 has 15 residues.

This clonotype was recorded at least ten times. The chain couples TRBV2 to TRBJ1-4, with D possibly TRBD1 on 5 matching bases. The CDR3 extends over 13 amino acids. The germline V gene encodes CDR1 SNHLY and CDR2 FYNNEI. The germline V and J ends were trimmed by 6 bases and 8 bases, with 13 bases remaining between them. CDR3 bases: TGTGCCAGCAGGACAGTTCCCCTAGAAAAACTGTTTTTT. Translation gives CASRTVPLEKLFF.

Regarding this clonotype: At one boundary the junction diverges from the germline segment, which might be a read error. The chain is built from TRBV20-1 and TRBJ2-7; TRBD2 agrees at 8 bases. CDR3 length equals 14 residues. Germline assignment: CDR1 DFQATT and CDR2 SNEGSKA (reference sequence). This CDR3 is CSAERAAGAYEQCF. DNA of the CDR3: TGCAGTGCCGAAAGGGCAGCGGGAGCCTACGAGCAGTGCTTC.

V usage is TRBV9 and J usage is TRBJ2-5; D may match TRBD1 or TRBD2 (5 bases each). V lost 1 base and J lost 1, with 11 bases in between. The CDR3 covers 15 residues. In germline, CDR1 is SGDLS, CDR2 YYNGEE. The CDR3 loop is CASSVTSGAQETQYF. CDR3 coding DNA: TGTGCCAGCAGCGTAACGTCCGGGGCCCAAGAGACCCAGTACTTC.

At least ten counts were recorded for this clonotype. V is TRBV29-1 and J is TRBJ1-5, with D tentatively TRBD1 (5 bases). CDR1 is SQVTM, CDR2 ANQGSEA, per germline. The CDR3 contains 12 residues. The V end was cut by 6 bases, the J end by 2 bases, with 8 bases between. The CDR3 loop reads CSVGEGNQPQHF. The CDR3, as DNA: TGCAGCGTGGGGGAGGGCAATCAGCCCCAGCATTTT.

This clonotype has a handful of counts. The chain recombines TRBV6-1 with TRBJ1-2; D is possibly TRBD1 (5 bases). The CDR3 runs 14 residues. Deletions cut 6 bases from V and 4 bases from J, with 15 bases between. Per the germline V gene, CDR1 is MNHNS and CDR2 is SASEGT. Here the CDR3 DNA reads TGTGCCAGCAGGCTCAACGCAGGGCCCTATGGCTACACCTTC. Translating it yields CASRLNAGPYGYTF.

At least ten counts were recorded for this clonotype. The rearrangement joins TRBV3-1 to TRBJ2-5, with D perhaps matching TRBD1 (5 bases). CDR1 and CDR2 (germline): LGHDT, YNNKEL (reference sequence). The CDR3 runs to 13 residues. Trimming took off 0 bases at V and 7 bases at J, with 9 bases between the two ends. Written as DNA, the CDR3 is TGTGCCAGCAGCCAAGATGTTAGGGGGACCCAGTACTTC. Protein sequence: CASSQDVRGTQYF.

This clonotype was observed at least ten times. CDR3 protein: CAWSVSTYEQYF. CDR3 DNA: TGTGCCTGGAGTGTCAGTACCTACGAGCAGTACTTC. This chain joins TRBV30 and TRBJ2-7; the D is unclear. V lost 0 bases to trimming and J lost 2 bases, with 5 bases between them. The CDR3 has 12 residues. The germline V gene has CDR1 GTSNPN and CDR2 SVGIG (reference sequence).

There are many counts of this clonotype. This rearrangement joins TRBV27 to TRBJ2-5, with 9 bases fitting TRBD1. The CDR3 covers 17 residues. Germline V CDR1 and CDR2: MNHEY, SMNVEV (reference sequence). The ends lost 2 bases at V and 4 bases at J; junction bases unmatched: 11. CDR3 sequence: CASSLGQGSYWGETQYF. CDR3 DNA: TGTGCCAGCAGTTTAGGACAGGGGTCTTATTGGGGAGAGACCCAGTACTTC.

This clonotype was seen at least ten times. The rearrangement links TRBV4-1 to TRBJ2-7; the D gene is possibly TRBD1 (6 bases). CDR1 and CDR2 (germline): MGHRA, YSYEKL. The CDR3 totals 16 residues. With 0 bases removed from V and 0 bases from J, the gap between germline ends came to 12 bases. The CDR3 DNA follows: TGCGCCAGCAGCCAAGAGACGACAGGAGCCTCCTACGAGCAGTACTTC. Translated: CASSQETTGASYEQYF.

This clonotype was seen ten or more times. V gene TRBV13 combines with J gene TRBJ2-7, with 12 bases that match TRBD2. This CDR3 spans 15 amino acids. Germline V lookup: CDR1 PRHDT, CDR2 FYEKMQ (reference sequence). Losses at the gene ends were 4 bases for V and 1 base for J; bases not matched to a gene: 2. CDR3 loop: CASSSGLAGSYEQYF. DNA of the CDR3: TGTGCCAGCAGCTCAGGACTAGCGGGATCCTACGAGCAGTACTTC.

The chain is built from TRBV7-9 and TRBJ2-1; TRBD2 might be the D (6 bases). The CDR3 is made up of 19 amino acids. V gave up 7 bases and J gave up 8 bases, with 33 bases separating them. Looked up from germline, CDR1 is SEHNR and CDR2 is FQNEAQ (reference sequence). The CDR3 loop is CASTYYFSGRDSEHYEQFF. DNA for the CDR3: TGTGCCAGCACCTACTACTTCTCGGGCCGGGACTCCGAGCACTATGAGCAGTTCTTC.